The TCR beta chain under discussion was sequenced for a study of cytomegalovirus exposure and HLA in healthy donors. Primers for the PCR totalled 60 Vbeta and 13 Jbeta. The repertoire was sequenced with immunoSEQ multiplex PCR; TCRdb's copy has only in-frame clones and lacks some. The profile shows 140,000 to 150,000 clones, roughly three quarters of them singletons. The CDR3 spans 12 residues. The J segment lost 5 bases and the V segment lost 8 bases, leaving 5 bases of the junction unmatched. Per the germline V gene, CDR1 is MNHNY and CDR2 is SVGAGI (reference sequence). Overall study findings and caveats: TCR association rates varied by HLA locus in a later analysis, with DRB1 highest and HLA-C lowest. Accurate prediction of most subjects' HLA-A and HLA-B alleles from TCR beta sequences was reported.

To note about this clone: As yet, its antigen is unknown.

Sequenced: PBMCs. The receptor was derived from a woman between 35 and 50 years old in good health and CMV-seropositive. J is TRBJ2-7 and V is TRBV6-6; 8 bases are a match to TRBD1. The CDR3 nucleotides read TGTGCCAGCTCGGACAGGGCCAACGAGCAGTACTTC. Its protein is CASSDRANEQYF.